The T cell receptor beta chain under discussion was sequenced for a study of T cell responses to AZD1222 COVID-19 vaccine. Points on this clone: What it binds is not known.

V was pared by 8 bases and J by 7 bases, with 13 bases of the junction left unmatched. Germline V gives CDR1 MDHEN, CDR2 SYDVKM. The CDR3 runs 14 residues. The study's findings and limits: With two AZD1222 doses given, Spike-specific TCR breadth and depth both rose. Epitopes outside B.1.351 and B.1.1.7 mutated regions reportedly drew nearly half of spike TCRs. Recipients of AZD1222 seropositive at baseline numbered only 5 or 6. Females made up more of the donors, who were largely white British, and clonal diversity may have come out too low.

TCRdb's copy holds only in-frame clones and misses some; the assay was immunoSEQ multiplex PCR. Here the sample spans about 190,000 clones, roughly nine tenths being singletons. The sequence was collected from an adult who received the MenACWY meningococcal vaccine as a control. This material consisted of peripheral blood, taken 28 days after the second dose of the MenACWY control vaccine. V is TRBV28 and J is TRBJ2-7; 8 positions agree with TRBD2. The CDR3 DNA reads TGTGCCAGCGGGGGAGGAGCGGGAGTACGGGAGCAGTACTTC. It encodes CASGGGAGVREQYF.